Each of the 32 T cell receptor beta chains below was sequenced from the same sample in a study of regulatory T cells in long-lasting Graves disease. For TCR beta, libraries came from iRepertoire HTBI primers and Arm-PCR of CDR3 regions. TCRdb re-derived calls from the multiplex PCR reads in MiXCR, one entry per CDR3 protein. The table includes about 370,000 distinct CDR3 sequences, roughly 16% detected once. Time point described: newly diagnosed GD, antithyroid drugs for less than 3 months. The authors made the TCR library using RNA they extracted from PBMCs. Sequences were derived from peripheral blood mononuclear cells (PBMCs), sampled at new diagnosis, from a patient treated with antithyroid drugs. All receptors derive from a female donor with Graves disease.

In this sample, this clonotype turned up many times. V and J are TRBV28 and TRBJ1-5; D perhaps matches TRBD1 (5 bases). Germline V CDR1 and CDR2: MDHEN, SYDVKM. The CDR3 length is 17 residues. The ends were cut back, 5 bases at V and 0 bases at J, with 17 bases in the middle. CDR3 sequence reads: CASSLGGTQGSNQPQHF. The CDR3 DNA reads TGTGCCAGCAGTCTGGGGGGGACGCAGGGTAGCAATCAGCCCCAGCATTTT.

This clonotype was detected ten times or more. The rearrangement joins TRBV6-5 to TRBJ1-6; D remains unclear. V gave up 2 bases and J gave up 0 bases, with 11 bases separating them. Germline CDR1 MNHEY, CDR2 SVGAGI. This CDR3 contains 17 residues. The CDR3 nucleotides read TGTGCCAGCAGTTACCCACTGGGGAGCTCCTATAATTCACCCCTCCACTTT. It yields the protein CASSYPLGSSYNSPLHF.

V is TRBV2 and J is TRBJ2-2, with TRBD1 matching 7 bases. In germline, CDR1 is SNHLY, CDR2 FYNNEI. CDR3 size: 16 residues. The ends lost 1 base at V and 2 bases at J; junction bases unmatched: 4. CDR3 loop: CASSEEGQTNTGELFF. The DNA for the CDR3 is TGTGCCAGCAGTGAAGAGGGACAGACTAACACCGGGGAGCTGTTTTTT.

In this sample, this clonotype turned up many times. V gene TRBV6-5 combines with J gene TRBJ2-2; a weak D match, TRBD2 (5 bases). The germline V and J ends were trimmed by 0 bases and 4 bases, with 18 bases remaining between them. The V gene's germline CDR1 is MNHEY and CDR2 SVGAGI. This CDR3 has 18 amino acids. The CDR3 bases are TGTGCCAGCAGTTACTCGACGTGGAGCCTACGGGGCACCGGGGAGCTGTTTTTT. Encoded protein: CASSYSTWSLRGTGELFF.

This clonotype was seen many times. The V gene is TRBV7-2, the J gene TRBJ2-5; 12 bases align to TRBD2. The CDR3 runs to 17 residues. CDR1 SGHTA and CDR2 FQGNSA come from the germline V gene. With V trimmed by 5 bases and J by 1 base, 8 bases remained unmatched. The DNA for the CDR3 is TGTGCCAGCAGCAAACGACAGGGACTAGCGGGCCAAGAGACCCAGTACTTC. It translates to CASSKRQGLAGQETQYF.

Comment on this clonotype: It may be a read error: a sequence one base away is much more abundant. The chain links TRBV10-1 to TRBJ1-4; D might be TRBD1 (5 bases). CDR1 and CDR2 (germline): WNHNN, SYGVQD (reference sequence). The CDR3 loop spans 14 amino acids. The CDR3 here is CASSADQRGENLFF. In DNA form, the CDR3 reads TGCGCCAGCAGTGCTGACCAGCGGGGGGAAAACCTGTTTTTT.

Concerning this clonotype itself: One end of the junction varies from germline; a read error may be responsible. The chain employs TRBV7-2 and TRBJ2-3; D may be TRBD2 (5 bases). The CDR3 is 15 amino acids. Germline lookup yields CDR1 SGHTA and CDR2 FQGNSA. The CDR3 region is CASSLRSDYTDTRYF. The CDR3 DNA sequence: TGTGCCAGCAGCTTAAGATCAGACTACACAGATACGCGGTATTTT.

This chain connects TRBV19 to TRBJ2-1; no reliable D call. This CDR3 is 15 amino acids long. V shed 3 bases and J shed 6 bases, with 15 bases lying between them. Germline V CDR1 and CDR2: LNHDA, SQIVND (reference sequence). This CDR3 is CASSIYGLPGNEQFF. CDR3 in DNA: TGTGCCAGTAGTATCTACGGGCTCCCAGGCAATGAGCAGTTCTTC.

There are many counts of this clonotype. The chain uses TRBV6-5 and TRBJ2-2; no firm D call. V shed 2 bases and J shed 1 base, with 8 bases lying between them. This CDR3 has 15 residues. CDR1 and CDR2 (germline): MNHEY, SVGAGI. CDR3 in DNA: TGTGCCAGCAGTTACGGTCTATGGAACACCGGGGAGCTGTTTTTT. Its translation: CASSYGLWNTGELFF.

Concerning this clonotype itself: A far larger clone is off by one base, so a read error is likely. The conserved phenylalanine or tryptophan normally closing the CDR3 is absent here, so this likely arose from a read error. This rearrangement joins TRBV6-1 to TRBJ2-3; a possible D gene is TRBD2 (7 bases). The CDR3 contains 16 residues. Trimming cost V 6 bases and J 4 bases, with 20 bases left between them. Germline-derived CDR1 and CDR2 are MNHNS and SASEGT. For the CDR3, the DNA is TGTGCCAGCAGCCCTTTGGGGGGGCGGACCCCAGATACGCAGTATCTT. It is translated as CASSPLGGRTPDTQYL.

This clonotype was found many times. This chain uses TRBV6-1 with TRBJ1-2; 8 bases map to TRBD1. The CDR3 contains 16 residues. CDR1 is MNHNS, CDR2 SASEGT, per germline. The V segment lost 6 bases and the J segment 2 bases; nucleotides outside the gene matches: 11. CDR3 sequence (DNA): TGTGCCAGCAGCGAACGGTTGGGACAGGCCAACTATGGCTACACCTTC. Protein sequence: CASSERLGQANYGYTF.

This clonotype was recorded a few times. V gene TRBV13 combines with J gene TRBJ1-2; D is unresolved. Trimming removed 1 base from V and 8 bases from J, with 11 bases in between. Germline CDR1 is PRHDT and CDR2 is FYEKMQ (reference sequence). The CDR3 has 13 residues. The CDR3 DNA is TGTGCCAGCAGCTTAGTGGCGGCGGCAGGCTACACCTTC. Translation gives CASSLVAAAGYTF.

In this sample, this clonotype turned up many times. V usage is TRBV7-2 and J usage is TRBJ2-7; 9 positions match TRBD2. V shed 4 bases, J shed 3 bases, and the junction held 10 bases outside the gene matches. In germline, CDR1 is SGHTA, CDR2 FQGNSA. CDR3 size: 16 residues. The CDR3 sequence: CASSSQTSGSFYEQYF. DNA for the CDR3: TGTGCCAGCAGCTCCCAAACTAGCGGGTCTTTCTACGAGCAGTACTTC. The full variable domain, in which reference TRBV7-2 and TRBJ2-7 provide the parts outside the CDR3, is GAGVSQSPSNKVTEKGKDVELRCDPISGHTALYWYRQSLGQGLEFLIYFQGNSAPDKSGLPSDRFSAERTGGSVSTLTIQRTQQEDSAVYLCASSSQTSGSFYEQYFGPGTRLTVT.

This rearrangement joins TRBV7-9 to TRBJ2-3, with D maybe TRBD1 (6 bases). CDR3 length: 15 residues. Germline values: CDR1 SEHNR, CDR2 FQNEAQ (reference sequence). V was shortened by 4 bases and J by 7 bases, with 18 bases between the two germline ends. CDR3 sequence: CASSSQDSFIHTQYF. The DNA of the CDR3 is TGTGCCAGCAGCTCACAGGACAGTTTTATACATACGCAGTATTTT.

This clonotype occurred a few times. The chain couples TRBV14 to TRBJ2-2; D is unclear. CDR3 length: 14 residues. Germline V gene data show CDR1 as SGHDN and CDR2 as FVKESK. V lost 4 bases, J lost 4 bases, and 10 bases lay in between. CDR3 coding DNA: TGTGCCAGCAGCCTAGGTCGGGCCACCGGGGAGCTGTTTTTT. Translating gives CASSLGRATGELFF. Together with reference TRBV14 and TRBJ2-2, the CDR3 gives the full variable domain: EAGVTQFPSHSVIEKGQTVTLRCDPISGHDNLYWYRRVMGKEIKFLLHFVKESKQDESGMPNNRFLAERTGGTYSTLKVQPAELEDSGVYFCASSLGRATGELFFGEGSRLTVL.

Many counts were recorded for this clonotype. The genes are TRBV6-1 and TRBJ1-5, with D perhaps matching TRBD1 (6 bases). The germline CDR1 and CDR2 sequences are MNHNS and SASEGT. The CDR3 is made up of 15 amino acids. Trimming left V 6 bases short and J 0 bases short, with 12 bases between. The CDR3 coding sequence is TGTGCCAGCAGCCCCGGACAGTATAGCAATCAGCCCCAGCATTTT. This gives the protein CASSPGQYSNQPQHF.

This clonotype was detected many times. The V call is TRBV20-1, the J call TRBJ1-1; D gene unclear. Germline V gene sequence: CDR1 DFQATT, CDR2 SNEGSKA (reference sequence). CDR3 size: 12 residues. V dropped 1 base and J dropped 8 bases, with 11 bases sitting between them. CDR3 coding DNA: TGCAGTGCTAGAGCGGGAGGCCTAGAAGCTTTCTTT. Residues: CSARAGGLEAFF.

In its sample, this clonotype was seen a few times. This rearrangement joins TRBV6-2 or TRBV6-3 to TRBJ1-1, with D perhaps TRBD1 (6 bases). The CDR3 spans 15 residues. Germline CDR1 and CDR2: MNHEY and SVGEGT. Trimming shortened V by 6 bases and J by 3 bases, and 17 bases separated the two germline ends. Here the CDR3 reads CASSAKEGGYTEAFF. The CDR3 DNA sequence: TGTGCCAGCAGCGCTAAGGAGGGGGGGTACACTGAAGCTTTCTTT.

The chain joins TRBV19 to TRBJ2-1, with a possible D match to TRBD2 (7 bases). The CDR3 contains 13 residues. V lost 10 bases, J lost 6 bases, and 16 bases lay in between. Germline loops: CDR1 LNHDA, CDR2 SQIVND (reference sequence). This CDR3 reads CAIGRGGSNEQFF. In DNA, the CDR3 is TGTGCCATAGGGAGGGGGGGATCCAATGAGCAGTTCTTC.

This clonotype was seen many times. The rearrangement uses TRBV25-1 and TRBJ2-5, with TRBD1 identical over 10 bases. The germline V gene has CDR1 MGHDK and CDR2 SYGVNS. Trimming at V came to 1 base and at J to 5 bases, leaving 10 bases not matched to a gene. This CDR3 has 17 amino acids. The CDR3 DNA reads TGTGCCAGCAGTGAATTGGGACAGGGGTCCGTCTCGGAGACCCAGTACTTC. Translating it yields CASSELGQGSVSETQYF.

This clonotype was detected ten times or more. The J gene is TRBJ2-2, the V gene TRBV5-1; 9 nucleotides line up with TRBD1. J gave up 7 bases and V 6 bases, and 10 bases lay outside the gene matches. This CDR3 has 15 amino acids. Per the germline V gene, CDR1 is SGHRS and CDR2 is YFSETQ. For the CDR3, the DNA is TGCGCCAGCACTCCTGGGACAGGGTTCGGCGGGGAGCTGTTTTTT. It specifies CASTPGTGFGGELFF.

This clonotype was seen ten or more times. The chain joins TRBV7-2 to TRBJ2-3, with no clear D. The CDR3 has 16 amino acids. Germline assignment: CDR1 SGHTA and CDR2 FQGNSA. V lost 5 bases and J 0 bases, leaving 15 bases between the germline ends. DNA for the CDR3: TGTGCCAGCAGCCCCCCTCAGAGCACGAGCACAGATACGCAGTATTTT. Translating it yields CASSPPQSTSTDTQYF.

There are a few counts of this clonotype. The CDR3 here is CASSHPGQKNTGELFF. The CDR3 DNA is TGTGCCAGCAGCCATCCGGGACAGAAGAACACCGGGGAGCTGTTTTTT. V usage is TRBV7-9 and J usage is TRBJ2-2, with 7 nucleotides matching TRBD1. V shed 5 bases, J shed 1 base, and the junction held 7 bases outside the gene matches. The germline V gene encodes CDR1 SEHNR and CDR2 FQNEAQ (reference sequence). The CDR3 is 16 residues long.

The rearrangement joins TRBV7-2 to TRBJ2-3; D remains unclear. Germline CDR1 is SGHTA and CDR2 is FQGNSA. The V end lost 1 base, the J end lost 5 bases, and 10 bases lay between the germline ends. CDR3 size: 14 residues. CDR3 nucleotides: TGTGCCAGCAGCTTAGGGGGATGGGGAGATACGCAGTATTTT. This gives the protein CASSLGGWGDTQYF.

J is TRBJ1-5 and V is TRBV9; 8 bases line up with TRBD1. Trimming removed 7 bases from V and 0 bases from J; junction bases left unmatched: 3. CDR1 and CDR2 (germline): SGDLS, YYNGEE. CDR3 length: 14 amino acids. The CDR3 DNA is TGTGCCAGCGGACAGGGAGATAGCAATCAGCCCCAGCATTTT. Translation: CASGQGDSNQPQHF.

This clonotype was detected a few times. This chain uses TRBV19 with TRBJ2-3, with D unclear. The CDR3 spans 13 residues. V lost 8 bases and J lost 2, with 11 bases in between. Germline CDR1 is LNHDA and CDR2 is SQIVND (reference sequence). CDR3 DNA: TGTGCCAGTGCCGATCACTACACAGATACGCAGTATTTT. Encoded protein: CASADHYTDTQYF.

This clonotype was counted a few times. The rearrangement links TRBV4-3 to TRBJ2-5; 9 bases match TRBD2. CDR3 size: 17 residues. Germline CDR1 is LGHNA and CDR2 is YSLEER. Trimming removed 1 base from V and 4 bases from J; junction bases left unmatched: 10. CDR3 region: CASSQGTLAGGVETQYF. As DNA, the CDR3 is TGCGCCAGCAGCCAAGGGACGTTGGCGGGAGGGGTAGAGACCCAGTACTTC.

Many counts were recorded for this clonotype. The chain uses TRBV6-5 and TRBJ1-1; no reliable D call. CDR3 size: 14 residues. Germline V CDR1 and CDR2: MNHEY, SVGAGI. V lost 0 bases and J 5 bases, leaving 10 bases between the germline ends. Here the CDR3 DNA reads TGTGCCAGCAGTTACTCGCGGGGTTTTACTGAAGCTTTCTTT. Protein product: CASSYSRGFTEAFF.

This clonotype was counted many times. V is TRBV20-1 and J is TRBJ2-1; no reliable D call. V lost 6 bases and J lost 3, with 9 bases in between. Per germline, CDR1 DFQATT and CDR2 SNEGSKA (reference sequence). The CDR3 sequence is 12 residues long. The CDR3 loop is CSAPRNYNEQFF. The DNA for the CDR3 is TGCAGTGCCCCAAGGAACTACAATGAGCAGTTCTTC.

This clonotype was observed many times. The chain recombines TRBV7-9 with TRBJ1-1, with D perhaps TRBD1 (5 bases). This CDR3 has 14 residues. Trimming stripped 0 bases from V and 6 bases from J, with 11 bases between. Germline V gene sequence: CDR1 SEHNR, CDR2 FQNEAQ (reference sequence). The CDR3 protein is CASSLANPGPEAFF. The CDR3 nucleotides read TGTGCCAGCAGCTTAGCGAACCCGGGGCCTGAAGCTTTCTTT. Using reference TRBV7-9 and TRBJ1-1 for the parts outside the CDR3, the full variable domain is DTGVSQNPRHKITKRGQNVTFRCDPISEHNRLYWYRQTLGQGPEFLTYFQNEAQLEKSRLLSDRFSAERPKGSFSTLEIQRTEQGDSAMYLCASSLANPGPEAFFGQGTRLTVV.

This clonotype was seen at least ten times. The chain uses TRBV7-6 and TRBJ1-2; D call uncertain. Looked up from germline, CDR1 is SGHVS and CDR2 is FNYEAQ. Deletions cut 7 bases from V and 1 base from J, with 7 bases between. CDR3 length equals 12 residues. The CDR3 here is CASKQRNYGYTF. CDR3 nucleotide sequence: TGTGCCAGCAAGCAACGTAACTATGGCTACACCTTC.

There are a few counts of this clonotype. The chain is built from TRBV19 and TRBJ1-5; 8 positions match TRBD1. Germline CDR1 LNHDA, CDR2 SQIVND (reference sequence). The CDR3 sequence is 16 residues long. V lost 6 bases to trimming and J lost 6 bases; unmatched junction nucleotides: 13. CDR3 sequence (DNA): TGTGCCAGTAGGAGAGATCAGGGGGCGCGGGGTCAGCCCCAGCATTTT. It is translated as CASRRDQGARGQPQHF.